This is a list of T cell receptor beta chains from one sample in a study of regulatory T cells in long-lasting Graves disease. TCRdb re-called the multiplex PCR reads with MiXCR, one entry per CDR3 protein. This table holds about 440,000 distinct CDR3 sequences, 16% found once. The sample also formed part of further work on T cells in Graves' hyperthyroidism and ophthalmopathy.

The sample was peripheral blood mononuclear cells (PBMCs), taken at new diagnosis, from a patient treated with antithyroid drugs. These receptors originate from a woman aged 30 to 39 with Graves disease. The CDR3 runs from the conserved cysteine through the conserved F or W. Each record gives: CDR3 length, D gene, clone size, J gene, V gene, CDR3 DNA, CDR3 protein. D genes are given only for firm matches. Size tells how often a clone was seen (once, few, many) or the class of an expanded clone, and some rows leave it out.

CDR3 length: 14
D gene: NA
clone size: many
J gene: TRBJ2-3
V gene: TRBV10-1
CDR3 DNA: TGCGCCAGCAGTGAGTCTGGAAGGGCAGATACGCAGTATTTT
CDR3 protein: CASSESGRADTQYF

CDR3 length: 14
D gene: TRBD1
clone size: few
J gene: TRBJ1-2
V gene: TRBV15
CDR3 DNA: TGTGCCACCAGCAGTGGACAGGGAGTATATGGCTACACCTTC
CDR3 protein: CATSSGQGVYGYTF

CDR3 length: 12
D gene: NA
clone size: many
J gene: TRBJ1-1
V gene: TRBV28
CDR3 DNA: TGTGCCAGCAGTTTGAGGGCAGTCGAAGCTTTCTTT
CDR3 protein: CASSLRAVEAFF

CDR3 length: 16
D gene: NA
clone size: NA
J gene: TRBJ2-4
V gene: TRBV24-1
CDR3 DNA: TGTGCCACCAGTGATTCGTTAAGAGGAACCAAAAACATTCAGTACTTC
CDR3 protein: CATSDSLRGTKNIQYF

CDR3 length: 16
D gene: NA
clone size: NA
J gene: TRBJ1-1
V gene: TRBV30
CDR3 DNA: TGTGCCTGGATCCTACACCCCCGGGGGATGAACACTGAAGCTTTCTTT
CDR3 protein: CAWILHPRGMNTEAFF

CDR3 length: 13
D gene: NA
clone size: many
J gene: TRBJ1-2
V gene: TRBV28
CDR3 DNA: TGTGCCAGCAGTTTAAGTCAGGACTATGGCTACACCTTC
CDR3 protein: CASSLSQDYGYTF

CDR3 length: 16
D gene: TRBD2
clone size: NA
J gene: TRBJ2-7
V gene: TRBV28
CDR3 DNA: TGTGCCAGCGGTCCTTTGGGTTCCAGCGGGGGCTACGAGCAGTACTTC
CDR3 protein: CASGPLGSSGGYEQYF

CDR3 length: 13
D gene: NA
clone size: NA
J gene: TRBJ2-3
V gene: TRBV6-2/TRBV6-3
CDR3 DNA: TGTGCCAGCAGATCCGGACGGACAGATACGCAGTATTTT
CDR3 protein: CASRSGRTDTQYF

CDR3 length: 17
D gene: NA
clone size: many
J gene: TRBJ2-1
V gene: TRBV12-3/TRBV12-4
CDR3 DNA: TGTGCCAGCAACCTAAGCCGGGGCAGGGGAAAGGACAATGAGCAGTTCTTC
CDR3 protein: CASNLSRGRGKDNEQFF

CDR3 length: 14
D gene: NA
clone size: few
J gene: TRBJ2-6
V gene: TRBV5-4
CDR3 DNA: TGTGCCAGCAGCCCCGGGGCTGGGGCCAACGTCCTGACTTTC
CDR3 protein: CASSPGAGANVLTF

CDR3 length: 15
D gene: TRBD2
clone size: many
J gene: TRBJ2-5
V gene: TRBV29-1
CDR3 DNA: TGCAGCGTTGTGGGACTAGCGGGAGTTCGAGAGACCCAGTACTTC
CDR3 protein: CSVVGLAGVRETQYF

CDR3 length: 13
D gene: NA
clone size: many
J gene: TRBJ1-5
V gene: TRBV30
CDR3 DNA: TGTGCCTGGAGTGTAGGGGAAGATCAGCCCCAGCATTTT
CDR3 protein: CAWSVGEDQPQHF

CDR3 length: 17
D gene: NA
clone size: few
J gene: TRBJ2-4
V gene: TRBV6-5
CDR3 DNA: TGTGCCAGCAGTTCCCTCTGGACAGAGCTGGGCAAAAACATTCAGTACTTC
CDR3 protein: CASSSLWTELGKNIQYF

CDR3 length: 15
D gene: NA
clone size: many
J gene: TRBJ2-1
V gene: TRBV7-9
CDR3 DNA: TGTGCCAGCAGCTTAGGAGGGAATAAGAAGAATGAGCAGTTCTTC
CDR3 protein: CASSLGGNKKNEQFF

CDR3 length: 16
D gene: TRBD1
clone size: NA
J gene: TRBJ2-1
V gene: TRBV18
CDR3 DNA: TGTGCCAGCTCACCGGTTCCGGGACAGGGTACCCATGAGCAGTTCTTC
CDR3 protein: CASSPVPGQGTHEQFF

CDR3 length: 15
D gene: NA
clone size: many
J gene: TRBJ2-1
V gene: TRBV18
CDR3 DNA: TGTGCCAGCTCGCTGACCCGTGGGGCCTACAATGAGCAGTTCTTC
CDR3 protein: CASSLTRGAYNEQFF

CDR3 length: 12
D gene: NA
clone size: few
J gene: TRBJ2-3
V gene: TRBV24-1
CDR3 DNA: TGTGCCACCAGTCGAGGTACAGATACGCAGTATTTT
CDR3 protein: CATSRGTDTQYF

CDR3 length: 16
D gene: NA
clone size: few
J gene: TRBJ2-2
V gene: TRBV5-1
CDR3 DNA: TGCGCCAGCAGCTTGGTGCCAAAACTATACACCGGGGAGCTGTTTTTT
CDR3 protein: CASSLVPKLYTGELFF

CDR3 length: 16
D gene: TRBD1
clone size: many
J gene: TRBJ1-1
V gene: TRBV7-6
CDR3 DNA: TGTGCCAGCAGCTCGACAGGGCCCCCAGTGAACACTGAAGCTTTCTTT
CDR3 protein: CASSSTGPPVNTEAFF

CDR3 length: 12
D gene: NA
clone size: many
J gene: TRBJ1-1
V gene: TRBV20-1
CDR3 DNA: TGCAGCTCCCAGGGGTCGAACACTGAAGCTTTCTTT
CDR3 protein: CSSQGSNTEAFF

CDR3 length: 14
D gene: NA
clone size: many
J gene: TRBJ1-3
V gene: TRBV27
CDR3 DNA: TGTGCCAGCAGTGAGGGTAACTCTGGAAACACCATATATTTT
CDR3 protein: CASSEGNSGNTIYF

CDR3 length: 13
D gene: TRBD1
clone size: many
J gene: TRBJ1-2
V gene: TRBV30
CDR3 DNA: TGTGCCTGGGGTGGGACAGGCGTCTATGGCTACACCTTC
CDR3 protein: CAWGGTGVYGYTF

CDR3 length: 16
D gene: NA
clone size: many
J gene: TRBJ2-7
V gene: TRBV28
CDR3 DNA: TGTGCCAGCAGTCCCCCCCGGGGGGCGCGCCCCTACGAGCAGTACTTC
CDR3 protein: CASSPPRGARPYEQYF

CDR3 length: 17
D gene: NA
clone size: NA
J gene: TRBJ2-4
V gene: TRBV20-1
CDR3 DNA: TGCAGTGCTATAGTGGGCGAGAAAAGAGCAGCCAAAAACATTCAGTACTTC
CDR3 protein: CSAIVGEKRAAKNIQYF

CDR3 length: 10
D gene: NA
clone size: few
J gene: TRBJ1-1
V gene: TRBV10-2
CDR3 DNA: TGCGCCAGCGGAAACACTGAAGCTTTCTTT
CDR3 protein: CASGNTEAFF

CDR3 length: 16
D gene: TRBD2
clone size: many
J gene: TRBJ2-1
V gene: TRBV5-1
CDR3 DNA: TGCGCCAGCAGCCCCATGGGCGGGGGGTCCTACAATGAGCAGTTCTTC
CDR3 protein: CASSPMGGGSYNEQFF

CDR3 length: 14
D gene: TRBD1
clone size: many
J gene: TRBJ1-2
V gene: TRBV5-1
CDR3 DNA: TGCGCCAGCGGCACAGGGGGCGCGAACTATGGCTACACCTTC
CDR3 protein: CASGTGGANYGYTF

CDR3 length: 14
D gene: NA
clone size: many
J gene: TRBJ2-7
V gene: TRBV7-9
CDR3 DNA: TGTGCCAGCAGCCCTACCGGGACCCTCTACGAGCAGTACTTC
CDR3 protein: CASSPTGTLYEQYF

CDR3 length: 14
D gene: TRBD1
clone size: many
J gene: TRBJ1-1
V gene: TRBV27
CDR3 DNA: TGTGCCAGCAGTTTCCAGGGGGCGCGGACTGAAGCTTTCTTT
CDR3 protein: CASSFQGARTEAFF

CDR3 length: 15
D gene: TRBD1
clone size: many
J gene: TRBJ2-1
V gene: TRBV30
CDR3 DNA: TGTGCCTGGAGCGCCGGGACAGGGTTAGGCAATGAGCAGTTCTTC
CDR3 protein: CAWSAGTGLGNEQFF

CDR3 length: 13
D gene: NA
clone size: NA
J gene: TRBJ2-2
V gene: TRBV30
CDR3 DNA: TGTGCCTGGAGGGGGGATCTGACCGGGGAGCTGTTTTTT
CDR3 protein: CAWRGDLTGELFF

CDR3 length: 12
D gene: NA
clone size: many
J gene: TRBJ1-5
V gene: TRBV20-1
CDR3 DNA: TGCAGCGCCGGGACCAGCAATCAGCCCCAGCATTTT
CDR3 protein: CSAGTSNQPQHF

CDR3 length: 15
D gene: NA
clone size: many
J gene: TRBJ2-7
V gene: TRBV28
CDR3 DNA: TGTGCCAGCAGTTCCCCCCCCCCACTAGCCTACGAGCAGTACTTC
CDR3 protein: CASSSPPPLAYEQYF

CDR3 length: 10
D gene: NA
clone size: many
J gene: TRBJ2-7
V gene: TRBV6-2/TRBV6-3
CDR3 DNA: TGTGCCACCGGCGCCTACGAGCAGTACTTC
CDR3 protein: CATGAYEQYF

CDR3 length: 18
D gene: NA
clone size: few
J gene: TRBJ1-1
V gene: TRBV11-2
CDR3 DNA: TGTGCCAGCAGCTTAGATTCGGGGGGCCGGGCCCCTAGCACTGAAGCTTTCTTT
CDR3 protein: CASSLDSGGRAPSTEAFF

CDR3 length: 17
D gene: TRBD1
clone size: few
J gene: TRBJ2-7
V gene: TRBV6-4
CDR3 DNA: TGTGCCAGCAGTTACTCGTTTGGGACAGGGGCTCCCTACGAGCAGTACTTC
CDR3 protein: CASSYSFGTGAPYEQYF

CDR3 length: 12
D gene: NA
clone size: many
J gene: TRBJ2-2
V gene: TRBV2
CDR3 DNA: TGTGCCAGCAGTGACCGACACCGGGAGCTGTTTTTT
CDR3 protein: CASSDRHRELFF

CDR3 length: 14
D gene: NA
clone size: few
J gene: TRBJ2-7
V gene: TRBV29-1
CDR3 DNA: TGCAGCGTTGATTCTGGGGGAGTGCCCAGCGAGCAGTACTTC
CDR3 protein: CSVDSGGVPSEQYF

CDR3 length: 16
D gene: NA
clone size: many
J gene: TRBJ2-7
V gene: TRBV20-1
CDR3 DNA: TGCAGTGCTAGACCCCCCGTGGGGGAGAGTCCCTACGAGCAGTACTTC
CDR3 protein: CSARPPVGESPYEQYF

CDR3 length: 12
D gene: NA
clone size: many
J gene: TRBJ2-1
V gene: TRBV24-1
CDR3 DNA: TGTGCCACCAGTGATTTTTCGGAAGAGCAGTTCTTC
CDR3 protein: CATSDFSEEQFF

CDR3 length: 17
D gene: NA
clone size: many
J gene: TRBJ2-7
V gene: TRBV6-2/TRBV6-3
CDR3 DNA: TGTGCCAGCAGTTACTCGTCCGCCGGATTTAGGGCCTACGAGCAGTACTTC
CDR3 protein: CASSYSSAGFRAYEQYF

CDR3 length: 14
D gene: NA
clone size: many
J gene: TRBJ1-6
V gene: TRBV2
CDR3 DNA: TGTGCCACACTACGGGACACATATAATTCACCCCTCCACTTT
CDR3 protein: CATLRDTYNSPLHF

CDR3 length: 15
D gene: NA
clone size: few
J gene: TRBJ2-7
V gene: TRBV6-1
CDR3 DNA: TGTGCCAGCAGGCAGACCGTGCGCGGTTCCTACGAGCAGTACTTC
CDR3 protein: CASRQTVRGSYEQYF

CDR3 length: 16
D gene: TRBD2
clone size: many
J gene: TRBJ2-1
V gene: TRBV5-1
CDR3 DNA: TGCGCCAGCAGCATTCGGACTAGCGGGGCCTACAATGAGCAGTTCTTC
CDR3 protein: CASSIRTSGAYNEQFF

CDR3 length: 16
D gene: TRBD1
clone size: many
J gene: TRBJ1-4
V gene: TRBV28
CDR3 DNA: TGTGCCAGCAGTGCCCCTCGGACAGGCAGCTATGAAAAACTGTTTTTT
CDR3 protein: CASSAPRTGSYEKLFF